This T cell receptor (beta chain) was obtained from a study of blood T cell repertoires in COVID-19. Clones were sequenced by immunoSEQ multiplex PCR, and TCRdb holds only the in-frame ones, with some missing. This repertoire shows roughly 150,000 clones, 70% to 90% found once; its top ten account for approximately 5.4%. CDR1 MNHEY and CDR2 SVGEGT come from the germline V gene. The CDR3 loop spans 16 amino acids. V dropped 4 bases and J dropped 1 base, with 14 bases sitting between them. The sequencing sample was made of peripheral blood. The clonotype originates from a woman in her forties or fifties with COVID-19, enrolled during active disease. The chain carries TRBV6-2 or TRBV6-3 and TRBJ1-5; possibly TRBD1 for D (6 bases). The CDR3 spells CASSSDSGRSNQPQHF. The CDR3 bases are TGTGCCAGCAGTTCGGACAGTGGCAGGAGCAATCAGCCCCAGCATTTT.